In its sample, the clone carrying this TCR beta chain was seen many times. The antigen remains unidentified. Researchers barred patients who had uncontrolled infection, other autoimmune disease, pregnancy or lactation. The V end lost 0 bases, the J end lost 8 bases, and 10 bases lay between the germline ends. Looked up from germline, CDR1 is SGHVS and CDR2 is FNYEAQ. The CDR3 consists of 14 residues. This sample was taken from a study of T cells in Graves' hyperthyroidism and ophthalmopathy. Study observations and caveats: Ophthalmopathy prediction by the model preceded onset by a median about 6 months.

There were TCR beta CDR3 regions amplified from RNA transcripts. An initial round of RT-PCR targeting the TCR CDR3 relied on the HTBI primer set. Via MiXCR, TCRdb re-called the multiplex PCR reads, giving one row per CDR3 protein. The table shows over 400,000 distinct CDR3 sequences, with approximately 23% occurring only once. The clonotype was recovered from a woman in her seventies with Graves' ophthalmopathy. The sample consisted of blood. The V and J genes are TRBV7-6 and TRBJ1-4, with D possibly matching TRBD1 (6 bases). The CDR3 sequence: CASSLAQGWEKLFF. The CDR3 coding sequence is TGTGCCAGCAGCTTAGCGCAGGGGTGGGAAAAACTGTTTTTT.